The 13 T cell receptor beta chains in this list originate from one sample, sequenced in a study of T cell responses to AZD1222 COVID-19 vaccine. Assay used: immunoSEQ multiplex PCR; TCRdb lists only in-frame clones, some missing. Of around 130,000 clones listed, roughly 90% are singletons. The sample consisted of peripheral blood, taken 28 days after the second dose of the MenACWY control vaccine. These receptors all stem from an adult who received the MenACWY meningococcal vaccine as a control.

Here the CDR3 DNA reads TGTGCCAGCAGCCAAGTCTTACGCACAGGGGGCGATCAGCCCCAGCATTTT. It codes for CASSQVLRTGGDQPQHF. The rearrangement links TRBV4-2 to TRBJ1-5, with TRBD1 identical over 9 bases. Germline V gene data show CDR1 as LGHNA and CDR2 as YNFKEQ. The CDR3 has 17 residues. The J segment lost 5 bases and the V segment lost 1 base, leaving 9 bases of the junction unmatched.

The chain couples TRBV11-2 to TRBJ2-3; 7 bases fit TRBD2. Trimming cost V 1 base and J 2 bases; bases outside gene matches: 6. Germline CDR1 is SGHAT and CDR2 is FQNNGV. The CDR3 contains 16 residues. The CDR3 protein is CASSLGASGNTDTQYF. In nucleotides, the CDR3 is TGTGCCAGCAGCTTAGGAGCTAGCGGTAACACAGATACGCAGTATTTT.

The chain has TRBV28 and TRBJ1-4; D gene ambiguous. The CDR3 loop spans 15 amino acids. Germline CDR1 reads MDHEN; CDR2 reads SYDVKM. Trimming left V 1 base short and J 6 bases short, with 12 bases between. CDR3 DNA: TGTGCCAGCAGTTTATCTGCCGGCTTCTATGAAAAACTGTTTTTT. It is translated as CASSLSAGFYEKLFF.

The chain joins TRBV28 to TRBJ1-5, with a weak D call TRBD1 (5 bases). Germline V lookup: CDR1 MDHEN, CDR2 SYDVKM. Between the trimmed V and J ends, which lost 3 bases and 2 bases, there was a span of 11 bases. The CDR3 has 15 amino acids. CDR3 DNA sequence: TGTGCCAGCAGTTTCAGGGATAGACGCAATCAGCCCCAGCATTTT. Its translation: CASSFRDRRNQPQHF.

The rearrangement links TRBV4-1 to TRBJ1-5; D is possibly TRBD1 (5 bases). Trimming removed 5 bases at V and 0 bases at J, with 20 bases between. The CDR3 loop spans 18 amino acids. Germline lookup yields CDR1 MGHRA and CDR2 YSYEKL. The CDR3 region has the DNA TGCGCCAGCAGCGAGCAGGTCTCGCGGGGCAGTAGCAATCAGCCCCAGCATTTT. Amino acid sequence: CASSEQVSRGSSNQPQHF.

DNA of the CDR3: TGTGCCAGCAGCTTAGGGCGAGGGACTAGCGGGAGGGGGCAAAATGAGCAGTTCTTC. This encodes CASSLGRGTSGRGQNEQFF. The gene calls are TRBV7-8 and TRBJ2-1, with TRBD2 matching over 16 bases. The CDR3 is 19 residues long. Trimming cost V 1 base and J 7 bases; bases outside gene matches: 10. CDR1 and CDR2 (germline): SGHVS, FQNEAQ.

This clone was detected once. The chain uses TRBV12-3 or TRBV12-4 and TRBJ2-1, with D hard to call. CDR3 size: 12 residues. V lost 6 bases to trimming and J lost 9 bases, with 12 bases between them. The CDR3 sequence: CASSQTGPEQFF. CDR3 nucleotide sequence: TGTGCCAGCAGCCAAACTGGTCCTGAGCAGTTCTTC.

The rearrangement links TRBV7-9 to TRBJ2-2; no firm D call. Trimming pared 5 bases from V and 6 bases from J, leaving 13 bases between. CDR1 is SEHNR and CDR2 is FQNEAQ in the germline V gene (reference sequence). This CDR3 has 14 residues. This CDR3 is CASSRPIEAGELFF. CDR3 sequence (DNA): TGTGCCAGCAGCCGACCGATAGAGGCCGGGGAGCTGTTTTTT.

The CDR3 nucleotides are TGCGCCAGCAGATCAGCCCTTGAAGCTTTCTTT. Protein product: CASRSALEAFF. This sequence joins TRBV10-2 and TRBJ1-1; no firm D call. CDR3 length equals 11 residues. V lost 6 bases, J lost 7 bases, and 9 bases lay in between. CDR1 and CDR2 from the germline V gene are WSHSY and SAAADI.

The chain is built from TRBV25-1 and TRBJ1-2, with D tentatively TRBD1 (6 bases). The CDR3 loop spans 14 amino acids. V shed 6 bases and J shed 0 bases, with 11 bases lying between them. Germline-derived CDR1 and CDR2 are MGHDK and SYGVNS. CDR3 region: CASRGQTPNYGYTF. The CDR3 region has the DNA TGTGCCAGCAGAGGACAGACTCCTAACTATGGCTACACCTTC.

The V and J genes are TRBV7-6 and TRBJ2-3; TRBD2 agrees at 11 bases. Looked up from germline, CDR1 is SGHVS and CDR2 is FNYEAQ. Losses at the gene ends were 5 bases for V and 0 bases for J; bases not matched to a gene: 4. This CDR3 has 16 amino acids. The CDR3 DNA reads TGTGCCAGCAGCCTGGGACTAGCGGCTAGCACAGATACGCAGTATTTT. This sequence encodes CASSLGLAASTDTQYF.

The table lists this clone with a count of one. The chain couples TRBV15 to TRBJ2-2; D is undetermined. The germline V gene has CDR1 LNHNV and CDR2 YYDKDF (reference sequence). This CDR3 has 13 residues. Trimming shortened V by 3 bases and J by 6 bases, and 8 bases separated the two germline ends. CDR3 loop: CATSRSGSGELFF. DNA of the CDR3: TGTGCCACCAGCAGGTCTGGGTCCGGGGAGCTGTTTTTT.

This CDR3 is CASSDGQHSSTDTQYF. The CDR3 DNA sequence: TGTGCCAGTAGTGACGGACAGCACTCTAGCACAGATACGCAGTATTTT. This chain links TRBV19 with TRBJ2-3, with a tentative D call TRBD1 (6 bases). CDR1 and CDR2 from the germline V gene are LNHDA and SQIVND (reference sequence). The CDR3 covers 16 residues. V was clipped by 5 bases and J by 0 bases, with 15 bases between them.